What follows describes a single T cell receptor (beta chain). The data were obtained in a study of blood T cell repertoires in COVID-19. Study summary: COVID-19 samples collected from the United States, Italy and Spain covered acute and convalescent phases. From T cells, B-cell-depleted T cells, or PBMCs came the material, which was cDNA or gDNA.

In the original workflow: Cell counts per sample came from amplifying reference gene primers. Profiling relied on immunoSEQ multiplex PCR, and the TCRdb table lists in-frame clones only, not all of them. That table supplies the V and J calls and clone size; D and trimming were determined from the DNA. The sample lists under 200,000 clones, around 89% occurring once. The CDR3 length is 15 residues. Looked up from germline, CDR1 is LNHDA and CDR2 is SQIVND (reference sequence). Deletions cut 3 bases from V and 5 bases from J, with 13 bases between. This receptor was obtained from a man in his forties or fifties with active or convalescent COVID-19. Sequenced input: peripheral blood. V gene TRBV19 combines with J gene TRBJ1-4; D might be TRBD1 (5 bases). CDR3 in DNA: TGTGCCAGTAGTATTAGAGACAGAGTAAATGAAAAACTGTTTTTT. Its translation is CASSIRDRVNEKLFF.